Below are 6 T cell receptor beta chains sequenced from a single sample in a study of Ad26.COV2.S vaccination and SARS-CoV-2 variants. Clones were sequenced by immunoSEQ multiplex PCR, and TCRdb holds only the in-frame ones, with some missing. This sample has about 460,000 clones, with roughly nine tenths found just once. Treatment described: 15 to 20 received Ad26.COV2.S at low or high dose, single or two shots; roughly five received placebo; per-sample allocation not given. Each sample was drawn 63 days after the first injection (of vaccine or placebo). Specimen: peripheral blood, collected in a trial of Ad26.COV2.S vaccine versus placebo. Source of these receptors: a person between 18 and 60 years old who received the Ad26.COV2.S COVID-19 vaccine or a placebo.

The chain employs TRBV5-8 and TRBJ2-6; 8 bases are shared with TRBD1. The CDR3 length is 18 residues. V shed 7 bases and J 0 bases; nucleotides not matched to a gene: 12. Per the germline V gene, CDR1 is SGHTS and CDR2 is YDEGEE. The chain's CDR3 is CASLPATGATSGANVLTF. The CDR3 DNA reads as TGTGCCAGCCTTCCCGCGACAGGGGCAACCTCTGGGGCCAACGTCCTGACTTTC.

V gene TRBV6-5 combines with J gene TRBJ1-2; TRBD1 aligns across 7 bases. J gave up 6 bases and V 10 bases, and 14 bases lay outside the gene matches. The CDR3 is 14 residues long. From germline, CDR1 is MNHEY and CDR2 SVGAGI. The CDR3 loop is CATREPGQSHGYTF. The CDR3 DNA follows: TGTGCCACGCGCGAGCCGGGACAGTCGCATGGCTACACCTTC.

The chain has TRBV5-1 and TRBJ1-2; 9 bases are shared with TRBD1. This CDR3 has 14 amino acids. Germline trimming cut 5 bases from V and 6 bases from J; bases unmatched to any gene: 8. The germline V gene has CDR1 SGHRS and CDR2 YFSETQ. This CDR3 is CASSYSGQGDGYTF. The CDR3 DNA reads as TGCGCCAGCAGTTACTCGGGACAGGGTGATGGCTACACCTTC. Full variable domain (remainder filled in from reference TRBV5-1 and TRBJ1-2): KAGVTQTPRYLIKTRGQQVTLSCSPISGHRSVSWYQQTPGQGLQFLFEYFSETQRNKGNFPGRFSGRQFSNSRSEMNVSTLELGDSALYLCASSYSGQGDGYTFGSGTRLTVV.

This clone was seen only once. The J gene is TRBJ1-5, the V gene TRBV27; no definite D call. The germline V gene has CDR1 MNHEY and CDR2 SMNVEV (reference sequence). V lost 3 bases and J lost 0, with 9 bases in between. The CDR3 contains 15 residues. CDR3 nucleotide sequence: TGTGCCAGCAGTTTTCTAACGGGTAGCAATCAGCCCCAGCATTTT. It translates to CASSFLTGSNQPQHF.

V usage is TRBV19 and J usage is TRBJ1-1, with a weak D call TRBD1 (5 bases). Trimming stripped 6 bases from V and 1 base from J, with 12 bases between. The CDR3 length is 14 residues. The germline V gene has CDR1 LNHDA and CDR2 SQIVND (reference sequence). CDR3 nucleotides: TGTGCCAGTAGCAGCGGGACTCGGAACACTGAAGCTTTCTTT. Translation gives CASSSGTRNTEAFF.

V gene TRBV4-3 combines with J gene TRBJ2-2; 11 positions agree with TRBD2. V shed 1 base and J 1 base; nucleotides not matched to a gene: 8. This CDR3 has 19 residues. Germline lookup yields CDR1 LGHNA and CDR2 YSLEER. Written as DNA, the CDR3 is TGCGCCAGCAGCCAAGCCCCACTAGCGGGGGCGTTGAACACCGGGGAGCTGTTTTTT. This translates into CASSQAPLAGALNTGELFF.